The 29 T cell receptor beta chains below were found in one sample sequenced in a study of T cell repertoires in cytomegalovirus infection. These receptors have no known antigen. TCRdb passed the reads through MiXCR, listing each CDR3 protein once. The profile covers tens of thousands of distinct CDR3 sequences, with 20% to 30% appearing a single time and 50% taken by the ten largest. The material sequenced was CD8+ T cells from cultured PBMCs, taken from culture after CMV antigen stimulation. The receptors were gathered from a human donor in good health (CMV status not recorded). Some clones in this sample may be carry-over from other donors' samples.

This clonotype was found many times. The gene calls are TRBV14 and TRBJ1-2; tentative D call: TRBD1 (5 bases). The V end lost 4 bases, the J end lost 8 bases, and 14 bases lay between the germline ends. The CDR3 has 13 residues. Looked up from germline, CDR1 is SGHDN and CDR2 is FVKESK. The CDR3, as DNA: TGTGCCAGCAGCCCCTCAGGGATAGGAGGCTACACCTTC. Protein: CASSPSGIGGYTF.

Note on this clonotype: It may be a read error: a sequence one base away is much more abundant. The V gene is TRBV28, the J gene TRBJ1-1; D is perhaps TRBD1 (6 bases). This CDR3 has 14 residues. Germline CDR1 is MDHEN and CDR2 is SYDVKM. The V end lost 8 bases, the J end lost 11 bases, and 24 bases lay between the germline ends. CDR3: CASARGAKLGGAFF. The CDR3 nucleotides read TGTGCCAGCGCAAGGGGGGCCAAACTCGGCGGGGCTTTCTTT.

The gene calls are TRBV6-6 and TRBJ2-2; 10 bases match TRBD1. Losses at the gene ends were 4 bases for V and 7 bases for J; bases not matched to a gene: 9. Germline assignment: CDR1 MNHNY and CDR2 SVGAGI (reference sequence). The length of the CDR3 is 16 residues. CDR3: CASSLRRTGGVGELFF. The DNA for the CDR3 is TGTGCCAGCAGTTTAAGGAGGACAGGGGGTGTCGGGGAGCTGTTTTTT.

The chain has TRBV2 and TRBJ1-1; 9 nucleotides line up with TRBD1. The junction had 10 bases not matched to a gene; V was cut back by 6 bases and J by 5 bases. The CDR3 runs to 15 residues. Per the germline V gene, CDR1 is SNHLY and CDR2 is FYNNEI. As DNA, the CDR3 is TGTGCCAGCAGAACCACGGGACAGGGACAAACTGAAGCTTTCTTT. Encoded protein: CASRTTGQGQTEAFF.

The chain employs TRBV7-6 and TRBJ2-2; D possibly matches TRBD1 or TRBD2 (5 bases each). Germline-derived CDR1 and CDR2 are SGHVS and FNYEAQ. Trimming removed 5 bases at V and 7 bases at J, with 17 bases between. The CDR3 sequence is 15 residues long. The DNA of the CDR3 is TGTGCCAGCAGCCCCCCCGGGGCTTTCAGCGGGGAGCTGTTTTTT. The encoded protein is CASSPPGAFSGELFF.

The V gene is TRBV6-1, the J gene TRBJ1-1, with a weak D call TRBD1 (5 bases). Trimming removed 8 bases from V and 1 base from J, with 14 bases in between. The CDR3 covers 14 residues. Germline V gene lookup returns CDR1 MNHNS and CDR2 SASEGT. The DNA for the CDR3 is TGTGCCAGCCTCGTACGGGGGGGGAACACTGAAGCTTTCTTT. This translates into CASLVRGGNTEAFF.

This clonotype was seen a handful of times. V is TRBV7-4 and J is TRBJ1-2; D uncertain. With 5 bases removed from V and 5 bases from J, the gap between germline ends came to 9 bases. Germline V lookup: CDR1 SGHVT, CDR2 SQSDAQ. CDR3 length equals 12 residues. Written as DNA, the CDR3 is TGTGCCAGCAGCCCGGAAGTTTATGGCTACACCTTC. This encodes CASSPEVYGYTF. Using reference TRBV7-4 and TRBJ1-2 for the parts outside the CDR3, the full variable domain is GAGVSQSPRYKVAKRGRDVALRCDSISGHVTLYWYRQTLGQGSEVLTYSQSDAQRDKSGRPSGRFSAERPERSVSTLKIQRTEQGDSAVYLCASSPEVYGYTFGSGTRLTVV.

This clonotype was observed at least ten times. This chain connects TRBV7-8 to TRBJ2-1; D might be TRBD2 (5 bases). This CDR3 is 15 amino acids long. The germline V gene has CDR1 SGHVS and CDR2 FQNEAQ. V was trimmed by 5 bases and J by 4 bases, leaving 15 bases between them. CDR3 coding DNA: TGTGCCAGCAGCCCCAGCAGCGGCATATACAATGAGCAGTTCTTC. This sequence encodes CASSPSSGIYNEQFF.

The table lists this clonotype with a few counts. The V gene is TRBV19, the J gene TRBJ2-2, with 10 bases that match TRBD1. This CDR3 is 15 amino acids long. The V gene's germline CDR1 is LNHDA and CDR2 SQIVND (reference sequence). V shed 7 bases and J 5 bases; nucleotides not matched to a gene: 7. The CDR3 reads CASTKDRGLTGELFF. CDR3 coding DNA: TGTGCCAGTACCAAAGACAGGGGGCTTACCGGGGAGCTGTTTTTT.

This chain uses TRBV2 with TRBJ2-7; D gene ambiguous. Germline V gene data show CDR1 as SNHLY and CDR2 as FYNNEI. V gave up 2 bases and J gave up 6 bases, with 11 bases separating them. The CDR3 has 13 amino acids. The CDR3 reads CASSESTPTEQYF. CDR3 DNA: TGTGCCAGCAGTGAATCCACGCCAACCGAGCAGTACTTC.

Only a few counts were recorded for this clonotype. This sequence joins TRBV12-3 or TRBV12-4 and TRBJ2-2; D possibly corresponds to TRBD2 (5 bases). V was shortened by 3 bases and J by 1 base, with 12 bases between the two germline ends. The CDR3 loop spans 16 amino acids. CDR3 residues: CASSFRGSLNTGELFF. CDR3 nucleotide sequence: TGTGCCAGCAGTTTTCGAGGGTCGCTGAACACCGGGGAGCTGTTTTTT.

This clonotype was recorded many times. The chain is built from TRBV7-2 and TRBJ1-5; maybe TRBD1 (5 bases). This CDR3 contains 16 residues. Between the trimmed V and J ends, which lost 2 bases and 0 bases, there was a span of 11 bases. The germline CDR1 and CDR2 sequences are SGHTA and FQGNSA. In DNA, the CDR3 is TGTGCCAGCAGCTTATCCGGGGGTAATAGCAATCAGCCCCAGCATTTT. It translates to CASSLSGGNSNQPQHF. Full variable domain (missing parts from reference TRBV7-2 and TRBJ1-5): GAGVSQSPSNKVTEKGKDVELRCDPISGHTALYWYRQSLGQGLEFLIYFQGNSAPDKSGLPSDRFSAERTGGSVSTLTIQRTQQEDSAVYLCASSLSGGNSNQPQHFGDGTRLSIL.

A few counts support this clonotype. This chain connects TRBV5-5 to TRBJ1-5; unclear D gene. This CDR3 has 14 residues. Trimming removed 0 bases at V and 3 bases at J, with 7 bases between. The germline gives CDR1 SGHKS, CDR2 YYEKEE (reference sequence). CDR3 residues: CASSLDIYNQPQHF. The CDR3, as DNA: TGTGCCAGCAGCTTGGACATCTACAATCAGCCCCAGCATTTT.

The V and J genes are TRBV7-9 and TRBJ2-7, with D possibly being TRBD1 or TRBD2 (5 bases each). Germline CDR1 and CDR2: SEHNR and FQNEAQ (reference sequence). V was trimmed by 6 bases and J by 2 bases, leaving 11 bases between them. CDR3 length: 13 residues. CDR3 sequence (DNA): TGTGCCAGCAGTCGGGGCTCGACCTACGAGCAGTACTTC. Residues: CASSRGSTYEQYF.

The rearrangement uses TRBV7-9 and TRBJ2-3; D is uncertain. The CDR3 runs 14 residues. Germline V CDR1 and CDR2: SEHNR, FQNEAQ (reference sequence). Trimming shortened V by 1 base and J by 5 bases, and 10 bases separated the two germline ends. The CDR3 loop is CASSLGQGQDTQYF. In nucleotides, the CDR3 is TGTGCCAGCAGCTTAGGGCAAGGGCAAGATACGCAGTATTTT.

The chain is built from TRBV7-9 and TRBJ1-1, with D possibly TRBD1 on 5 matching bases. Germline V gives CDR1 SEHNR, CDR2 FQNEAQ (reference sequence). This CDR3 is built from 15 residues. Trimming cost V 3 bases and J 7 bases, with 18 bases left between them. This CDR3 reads CASSFPLRGDGEAFF. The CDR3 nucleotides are TGTGCCAGCAGCTTCCCCCTGCGGGGGGATGGTGAAGCTTTCTTT. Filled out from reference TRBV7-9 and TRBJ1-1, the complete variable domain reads DTGVSQNPRHKITKRGQNVTFRCDPISEHNRLYWYRQTLGQGPEFLTYFQNEAQLEKSRLLSDRFSAERPKGSFSTLEIQRTEQGDSAMYLCASSFPLRGDGEAFFGQGTRLTVV.

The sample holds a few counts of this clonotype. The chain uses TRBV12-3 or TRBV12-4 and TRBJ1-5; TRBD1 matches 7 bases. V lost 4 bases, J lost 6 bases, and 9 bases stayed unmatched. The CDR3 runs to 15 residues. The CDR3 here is CASSSGGGETQPQHF. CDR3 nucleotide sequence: TGTGCCAGCAGTTCAGGGGGGGGGGAGACTCAGCCCCAGCATTTT.

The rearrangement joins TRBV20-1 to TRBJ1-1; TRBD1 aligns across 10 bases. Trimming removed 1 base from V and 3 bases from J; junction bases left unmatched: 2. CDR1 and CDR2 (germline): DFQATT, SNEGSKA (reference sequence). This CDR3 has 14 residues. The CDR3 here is CSARVTGGYTEAFF. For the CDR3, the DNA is TGCAGTGCTAGAGTGACAGGGGGCTACACTGAAGCTTTCTTT.

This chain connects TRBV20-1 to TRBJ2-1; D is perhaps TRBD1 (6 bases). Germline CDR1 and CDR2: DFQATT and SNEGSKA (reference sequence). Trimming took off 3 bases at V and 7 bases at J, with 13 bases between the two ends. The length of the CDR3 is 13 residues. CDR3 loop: CSARTYQGNEQFF. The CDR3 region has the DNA TGCAGTGCTAGGACGTACCAGGGGAATGAGCAGTTCTTC.

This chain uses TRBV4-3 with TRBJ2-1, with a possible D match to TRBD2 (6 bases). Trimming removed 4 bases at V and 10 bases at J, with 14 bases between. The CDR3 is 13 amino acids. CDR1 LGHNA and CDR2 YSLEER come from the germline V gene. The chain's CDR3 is CASSRRDSGEQFF. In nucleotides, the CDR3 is TGCGCCAGCAGCCGCCGGGACTCGGGGGAGCAGTTCTTC.

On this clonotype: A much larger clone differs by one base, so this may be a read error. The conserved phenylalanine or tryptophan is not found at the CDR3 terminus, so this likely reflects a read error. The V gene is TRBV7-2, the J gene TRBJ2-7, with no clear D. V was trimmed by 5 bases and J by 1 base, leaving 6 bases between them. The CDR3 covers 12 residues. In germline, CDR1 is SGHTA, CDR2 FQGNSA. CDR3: CASSPASYEQYL. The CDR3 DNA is TGTGCCAGCAGCCCCGCATCCTACGAGCAGTACCTC.

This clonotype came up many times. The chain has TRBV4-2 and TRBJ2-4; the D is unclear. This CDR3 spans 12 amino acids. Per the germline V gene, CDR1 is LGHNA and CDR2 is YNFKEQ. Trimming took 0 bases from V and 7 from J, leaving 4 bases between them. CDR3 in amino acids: CASSQDGNIQYF. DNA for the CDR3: TGTGCCAGCAGCCAAGATGGGAACATTCAGTACTTC.

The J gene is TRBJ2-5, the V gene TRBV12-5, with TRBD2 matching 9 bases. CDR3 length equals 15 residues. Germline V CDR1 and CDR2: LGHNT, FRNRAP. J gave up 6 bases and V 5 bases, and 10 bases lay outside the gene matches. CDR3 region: CASGNTSGWEKTQYF. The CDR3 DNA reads TGTGCTAGTGGTAATACTAGCGGGTGGGAGAAGACCCAGTACTTC.

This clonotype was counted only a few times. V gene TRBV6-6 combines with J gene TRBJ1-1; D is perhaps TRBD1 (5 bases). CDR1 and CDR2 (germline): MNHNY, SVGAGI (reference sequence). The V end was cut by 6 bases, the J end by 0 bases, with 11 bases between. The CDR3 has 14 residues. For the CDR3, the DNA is TGTGCCAGCAGCGGGGACGGAATGAACACTGAAGCTTTCTTT. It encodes CASSGDGMNTEAFF.

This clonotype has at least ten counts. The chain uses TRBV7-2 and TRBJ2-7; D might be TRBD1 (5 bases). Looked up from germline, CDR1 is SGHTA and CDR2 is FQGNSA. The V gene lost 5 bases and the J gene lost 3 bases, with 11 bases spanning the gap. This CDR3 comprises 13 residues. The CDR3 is CASSMTANYEQYF. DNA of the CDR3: TGTGCCAGCAGCATGACAGCTAACTACGAGCAGTACTTC.

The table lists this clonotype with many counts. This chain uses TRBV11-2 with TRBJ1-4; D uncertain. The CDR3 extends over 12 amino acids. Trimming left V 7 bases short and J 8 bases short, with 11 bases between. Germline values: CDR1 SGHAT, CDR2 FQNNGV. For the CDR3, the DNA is TGTGCCAGCAAACTAACGGGGGAAAAACTGTTTTTT. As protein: CASKLTGEKLFF.

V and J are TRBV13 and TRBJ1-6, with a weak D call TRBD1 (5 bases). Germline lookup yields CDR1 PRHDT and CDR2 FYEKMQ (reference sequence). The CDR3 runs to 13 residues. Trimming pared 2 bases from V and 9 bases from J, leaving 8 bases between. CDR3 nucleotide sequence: TGTGCCAGCAGCTTAAATAGGGGTTCACCCCTCCACTTT. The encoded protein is CASSLNRGSPLHF.

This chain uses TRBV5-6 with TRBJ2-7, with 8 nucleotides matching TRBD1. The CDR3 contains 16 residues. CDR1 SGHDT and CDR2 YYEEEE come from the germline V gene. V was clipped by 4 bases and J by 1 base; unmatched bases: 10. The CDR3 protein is CASSPGGQGRSYEQYF. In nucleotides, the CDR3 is TGTGCCAGCAGCCCAGGTGGACAGGGACGGTCCTACGAGCAGTACTTC.

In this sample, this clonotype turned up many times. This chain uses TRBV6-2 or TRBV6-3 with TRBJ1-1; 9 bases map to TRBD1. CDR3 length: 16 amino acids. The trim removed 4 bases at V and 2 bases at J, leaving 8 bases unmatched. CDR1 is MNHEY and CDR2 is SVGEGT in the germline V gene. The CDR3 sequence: CASSSRTGAVNTEAFF. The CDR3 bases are TGTGCCAGCAGTTCCCGGACAGGGGCCGTTAACACTGAAGCTTTCTTT.